This paragraph covers one TCR beta chain sequence. Its antigen is unknown. Libraries were prepared by immunoSEQ multiplex PCR; TCRdb keeps only in-frame clonotypes and omits some of them. Among 45,000 to 65,000 clones listed, over 75% were seen once. CDR1 and CDR2 (germline): SGHDT, YYEEEE. V shed 4 bases and J 5 bases; nucleotides not matched to a gene: 4. This CDR3 region has 14 residues. This sample was included in a study of OX40 agonist ivuxolimab in advanced cancers. Findings and caveats of the study: More expanded clones were seen, on average, in CD8+ T cells than in CD4+. In the 0.1 to 3.0 mg/kg range, CD4+ and CD8+ blood T cells had expanded clonally by week 6. Normalized T-cell clonal expansion was also low in a subset of nonresponders.

V usage is TRBV5-6 and J usage is TRBJ2-3; 10 bases are shared with TRBD2. The material was CD4+ or CD8+ T cells sorted from blood, obtained in a trial of the OX40 agonist ivuxolimab. This receptor was obtained from an adult with an advanced solid tumor such as melanoma, head and neck, liver or kidney cancer. CDR3 loop: CASSASGREDTQYF. CDR3 nucleotide sequence: TGTGCCAGCAGCGCTAGCGGGAGAGAAGATACGCAGTATTTT.